Detailed here is one TCR beta chain. The sample comes from a study of CD8+ T cells in alopecia areata. The germline V gene has CDR1 MGHDK and CDR2 SYGVNS. The CDR3 extends over 17 amino acids. With 2 bases removed from V and 0 bases from J, the gap between germline ends came to 11 bases. Once RNA had been extracted, it was reverse transcribed into cDNA to act as the sequencing template. Clones were sequenced by immunoSEQ multiplex PCR, and TCRdb holds only the in-frame ones, with some missing. The sample records some 160,000 clones, about three fifths being singletons. Indicated treatment: oral pan-JAK inhibitor, 5-10 mg twice daily. Isolation of CD4+ and CD8+ T cells from PBMCs was achieved by sorting.

This receptor was obtained from a human donor with alopecia areata. Sequencing used CD4+ T cells sorted from blood, obtained at week 4, from a patient treated with tofacitinib. The rearrangement uses TRBV25-1 and TRBJ2-6; TRBD1 might be the D (6 bases). The DNA for the CDR3 is TGTGCCAGCAGTGAAGGACAGCTCATCTCTGGGGCCAACGTCCTGACTTTC. Translation gives CASSEGQLISGANVLTF.